Each of the 30 T cell receptor beta chains below was sequenced from the same sample in a study of molecular identifiers for immune sequencing clone quantification. TCRdb re-analysed the PCR reads in MiXCR, keeping a single row per CDR3 protein. The sample records over 85,000 distinct CDR3 sequences, about 35% being singletons. Sequencing was done on a sample of naive CD8+ T cells from blood, with Jurkat cell RNA spiked in. As for subset: FACS-sorted CD8+CD4-CCR7+CD45RA+ naive T cells. These receptors were collected from a human donor in good health. Some libraries in this study had Jurkat cell RNA spiked in.

The table lists this clonotype with a few counts. V gene TRBV6-2 or TRBV6-3 combines with J gene TRBJ2-2, with unresolved D. The CDR3 extends over 16 amino acids. Germline V gene lookup returns CDR1 MNHEY and CDR2 SVGEGT. V was pared by 0 bases and J by 6 bases, with 14 bases between. The CDR3 spells CASSYSPLGGPGELFF. Written as DNA, the CDR3 is TGTGCCAGCAGTTACTCCCCTCTAGGTGGTCCCGGGGAGCTGTTTTTT.

On this clonotype itself: One base away lies a much larger clone, so this may be a sequencing read error. The chain uses TRBV7-2 and TRBJ2-3; 12 positions agree with TRBD2. Germline-derived CDR1 and CDR2 are SGHTA and FQGNSA. Trimming took 5 bases from V and 0 from J; bases not matched to a gene: 12. This CDR3 is built from 19 residues. CDR3 sequence (DNA): TGTGCCAGCAGCACCCCCGGGACTAGCGGGTTGACTAGCACAGATACGCAGTATTTT. Translation: CASSTPGTSGLTSTDTQYF.

A note on this clonotype: A read error may be the cause here, since a much bigger clone is one base away. The rearrangement joins TRBV7-8 to TRBJ1-1; 7 bases map to TRBD1. CDR1 SGHVS and CDR2 FQNEAQ come from the germline V gene. The CDR3 consists of 15 residues. V lost 4 bases, J lost 5 bases, and 10 bases stayed unmatched. The DNA of the CDR3 is TGTGCCAGCAGCTCAGCCCACCCAGGGGGAACTGAAGCTTTCTTT. This gives the protein CASSSAHPGGTEAFF.

This clonotype was counted many times. This rearrangement joins TRBV28 to TRBJ1-4, with TRBD1 identical over 7 bases. V was pared by 7 bases and J by 6 bases, with 14 bases of the junction left unmatched. The CDR3 consists of 16 residues. Per germline, CDR1 MDHEN and CDR2 SYDVKM. CDR3 in DNA: TGTGCCAGCACTAGCCAGGGTGCAGGGGGTCATGAAAAACTGTTTTTT. Translated, it gives CASTSQGAGGHEKLFF.

The chain recombines TRBV3-1 with TRBJ2-1; D unclear. The germline gives CDR1 LGHDT, CDR2 YNNKEL (reference sequence). Between the trimmed V and J ends, which lost 5 bases and 5 bases, there was a span of 7 bases. The CDR3 is 12 residues long. In nucleotides, the CDR3 is TGTGCCAGCAGCGTCCAGGACAATGAGCAGTTCTTC. Its translation: CASSVQDNEQFF.

In its sample, this clonotype was seen a few times. This chain connects TRBV4-2 to TRBJ2-1; D not certain. V shed 0 bases and J shed 8 bases, with 8 bases lying between them. CDR1 is LGHNA, CDR2 YNFKEQ, per germline. CDR3 length equals 13 residues. CDR3 DNA sequence: TGTGCCAGCAGCCAAGAGTGGCTAGATGAGCAGTTCTTC. This encodes CASSQEWLDEQFF.

This chain uses TRBV7-9 with TRBJ2-1; 10 bases match TRBD2. V lost 2 bases, J lost 3 bases, and 1 base stayed unmatched. Germline CDR1 reads SEHNR; CDR2 reads FQNEAQ (reference sequence). This CDR3 contains 15 residues. The CDR3, as DNA: TGTGCCAGCAGCTTAACTAGCGGGAACTACAATGAGCAGTTCTTC. Encoded protein: CASSLTSGNYNEQFF. The whole variable domain, remainder taken from reference TRBV7-9 and TRBJ2-1, is DTGVSQNPRHKITKRGQNVTFRCDPISEHNRLYWYRQTLGQGPEFLTYFQNEAQLEKSRLLSDRFSAERPKGSFSTLEIQRTEQGDSAMYLCASSLTSGNYNEQFFGPGTRLTVL.

This sequence joins TRBV7-9 and TRBJ1-6; no firm D call. The germline V and J ends were trimmed by 3 bases and 8 bases, with 17 bases remaining between them. Germline V gives CDR1 SEHNR, CDR2 FQNEAQ (reference sequence). The CDR3 has 16 residues. The CDR3 loop reads CASSFLQEANDSPLHF. As DNA, the CDR3 is TGTGCCAGCAGCTTTCTTCAGGAGGCGAATGATTCACCCCTCCACTTT.

This clonotype was recorded at least ten times. The chain links TRBV10-3 to TRBJ2-7; D ambiguous. V lost 10 bases, J lost 3 bases, and 13 bases lay in between. The CDR3 is made up of 12 amino acids. Germline CDR1 and CDR2: ENHRY and SYGVKD. In DNA, the CDR3 is TGTGCCACGAGCCTGGGCGTCTACGAGCAGTACTTC. Protein product: CATSLGVYEQYF.

This clonotype showed up just a few times. This chain connects TRBV20-1 to TRBJ2-5, with 11 bases aligning to TRBD2. The CDR3 consists of 14 residues. Trimming at V came to 6 bases and at J to 4 bases, leaving 7 bases not matched to a gene. Per germline, CDR1 DFQATT and CDR2 SNEGSKA (reference sequence). The CDR3: CSAKSSGRPETQYF. The CDR3 nucleotides are TGCAGTGCCAAATCTAGCGGGAGGCCAGAGACCCAGTACTTC.

Of note for this clonotype: The germline gene is not matched at one end of the junction; a read error may be the cause. The rearrangement links TRBV13 to TRBJ2-3; 12 nucleotides match TRBD2. The CDR3 is 16 amino acids. Germline values: CDR1 PRHDT, CDR2 FYEKMQ (reference sequence). CDR3 sequence (DNA): TGTGCCAGCAGCTTAGGGGGACTAGCGGGCACGGATACGCAGTATTTT. Amino acids: CASSLGGLAGTDTQYF.

This chain uses TRBV5-1 with TRBJ2-7; a possible D gene is TRBD1 (6 bases). Trimming took 1 base from V and 4 from J, leaving 12 bases between them. The CDR3 sequence is 14 residues long. Germline assignment: CDR1 SGHRS and CDR2 YFSETQ. The CDR3 loop is CASSLRTDRYEQYF. For the CDR3, the DNA is TGCGCCAGCAGCTTGCGGACGGACAGATACGAGCAGTACTTC.

Points on this clonotype: The conserved phenylalanine or tryptophan normally closing the CDR3 is absent here, so this likely arose from a read error. This chain uses TRBV29-1 with TRBJ1-2; TRBD1 agrees at 7 bases. Trimming at V came to 5 bases and at J to 6 bases, leaving 9 bases not matched to a gene. The CDR3 runs 13 residues. CDR1 and CDR2 from the germline V gene are SQVTM and ANQGSEA. The CDR3 spells CSVFTGEDDGYTL. CDR3 nucleotides: TGCAGCGTTTTCACAGGGGAAGATGATGGCTACACCCTC.

V is TRBV12-3 or TRBV12-4 and J is TRBJ2-3; D gene unclear. V was clipped by 4 bases and J by 6 bases, with 11 bases between them. The CDR3 is 13 amino acids. CDR3 protein: CASSSLVADTQYF. In DNA, the CDR3 is TGTGCCAGCAGTTCCTTAGTGGCGGATACGCAGTATTTT.

Points on this clonotype: At one of its ends the junction is not consistent with the germline gene, which may arise from a read error. The DNA for the CDR3 is TGTGACAGCAGTTCGCCATCCTGGCGGGAGGGATACAATGAGCAGTTCTTC. Its protein product is CDSSSPSWREGYNEQFF. V is TRBV28 and J is TRBJ2-1, with 9 positions matching TRBD2. CDR1 and CDR2 (germline): MDHEN, SYDVKM. The CDR3 has 17 residues.

This chain links TRBV27 with TRBJ1-5; perhaps TRBD1 as D (5 bases). V lost 6 bases, J lost 5 bases, and 11 bases lay in between. The CDR3 has 13 residues. Germline V CDR1 and CDR2: MNHEY, SMNVEV (reference sequence). The DNA of the CDR3 is TGTGCCAGCAGCCCGAGGGGTGATCAGCCCCAGCATTTT. The encoded protein is CASSPRGDQPQHF.

The table lists this clonotype with a few counts. The V and J genes are TRBV4-3 and TRBJ2-1, with D perhaps matching TRBD1 (6 bases). Germline V gene lookup returns CDR1 LGHNA and CDR2 YSLEER. This CDR3 has 15 residues. Deletions cut 1 base from V and 6 bases from J, with 13 bases between. CDR3 nucleotides: TGCGCCAGCAGCCAAGTGGGGATCAGGGGCAATGAGCAGTTCTTC. Encoded protein: CASSQVGIRGNEQFF.

The rearrangement uses TRBV7-9 and TRBJ2-1, with D tentatively TRBD2 (6 bases). Germline CDR1 SEHNR, CDR2 FQNEAQ (reference sequence). The CDR3 extends over 15 amino acids. The V and J ends lost 5 bases and 4 bases respectively, with 15 bases between them. CDR3 in DNA: TGTGCCAGCAGCAACACGACTAGTCCTTACAATGAGCAGTTCTTC. Protein sequence: CASSNTTSPYNEQFF. Based on the CDR3 plus reference TRBV7-9 and TRBJ2-1, the full variable domain is DTGVSQNPRHKITKRGQNVTFRCDPISEHNRLYWYRQTLGQGPEFLTYFQNEAQLEKSRLLSDRFSAERPKGSFSTLEIQRTEQGDSAMYLCASSNTTSPYNEQFFGPGTRLTVL.

On this clonotype itself: A read error may be the cause here, since a much bigger clone is one base away. Because it lacks the conserved phenylalanine or tryptophan at the end, this CDR3 is likely a read error. The V gene is TRBV29-1, the J gene TRBJ2-5; TRBD2 matches at 12 bases. The CDR3 spans 16 residues. With V trimmed by 5 bases and J by 0 bases, 7 bases remained unmatched. Germline lookup yields CDR1 SQVTM and CDR2 ANQGSEA. The CDR3 protein is CSVIPGLAGYQETQYI. CDR3 coding DNA: TGCAGCGTTATCCCAGGACTAGCGGGGTACCAAGAGACCCAGTACATC.

The chain recombines TRBV7-2 with TRBJ2-3; D remains ambiguous. Looked up from germline, CDR1 is SGHTA and CDR2 is FQGNSA. CDR3 size: 15 residues. V lost 1 base to trimming and J lost 4 bases, with 12 bases between them. As DNA, the CDR3 is TGTGCCAGCAGCTTAGGAGGCGTGAACGCAGATACGCAGTATTTT. Its protein is CASSLGGVNADTQYF. Combining the CDR3 with reference TRBV7-2 and TRBJ2-3 gives the whole variable domain GAGVSQSPSNKVTEKGKDVELRCDPISGHTALYWYRQSLGQGLEFLIYFQGNSAPDKSGLPSDRFSAERTGGSVSTLTIQRTQQEDSAVYLCASSLGGVNADTQYFGPGTRLTVL.

Many counts were recorded for this clonotype. This chain uses TRBV2 with TRBJ2-6, with a weak D call TRBD1 (5 bases). Germline CDR1 and CDR2: SNHLY and FYNNEI. The CDR3 extends over 16 amino acids. V dropped 6 bases and J dropped 1 base, with 13 bases sitting between them. The CDR3 nucleotides are TGTGCCAGCAGACCAAGGACACGATCTGGGGCCAACGTCCTGACTTTC. Translated, it gives CASRPRTRSGANVLTF.

J is TRBJ1-1 and V is TRBV7-2; D is possibly TRBD1 (6 bases). CDR3 length: 13 amino acids. Trimming removed 9 bases at V and 5 bases at J, with 16 bases between. Germline CDR1 is SGHTA and CDR2 is FQGNSA. The CDR3 DNA sequence: TGTGCCAGTACCGTAGGGGGAAGTACTGAAGCTTTCTTT. Translation: CASTVGGSTEAFF.

The sample holds a few counts of this clonotype. V is TRBV12-3 or TRBV12-4 and J is TRBJ2-3, with D perhaps TRBD1 (6 bases). The germline V and J ends were trimmed by 3 bases and 3 bases, with 13 bases remaining between them. This CDR3 region has 15 residues. CDR3: CASSFSGDLTDTQYF. As DNA, the CDR3 is TGTGCCAGCAGTTTCTCAGGGGACCTTACAGATACGCAGTATTTT.

This clonotype was recorded a few times. This chain connects TRBV5-1 to TRBJ2-1; D is unresolved. The germline V gene has CDR1 SGHRS and CDR2 YFSETQ. Trimming took off 1 base at V and 9 bases at J, with 5 bases between the two ends. The CDR3 has 11 amino acids. DNA for the CDR3: TGCGCCAGCAGCTTGTATAGTGAGCAGTTCTTC. This encodes CASSLYSEQFF.

Worth noting for this clonotype: The junction departs from the called germline gene at one end, perhaps through a read error. The CDR3 loop reads CASCLLMRGVNTGELFF. The CDR3 DNA is TGTGCCAGCTGTTTGCTGATGAGGGGGGTGAACACCGGGGAGCTGTTTTTT. The V and J genes are TRBV27 and TRBJ2-2; D tentatively fits TRBD1 or TRBD2 (6 bases each). From germline, CDR1 is MNHEY and CDR2 SMNVEV (reference sequence). The CDR3 extends over 17 amino acids.

This clonotype was observed a few times. The chain carries TRBV28 and TRBJ2-2; TRBD1 matches 10 bases. Germline lookup yields CDR1 MDHEN and CDR2 SYDVKM. The CDR3 extends over 16 amino acids. The V and J ends lost 11 bases and 3 bases, in that order; junction bases with no gene match: 12. In DNA form, the CDR3 reads TGTGCCGCAGCCTCTGACAGGGGGCCGTACACCGGGGAGCTGTTTTTT. Amino acid sequence: CAAASDRGPYTGELFF.

CDR3: CASSLNGTGILLQPQHF. Written as DNA, the CDR3 is TGTGCCAGCAGTTTGAACGGGACAGGGATCCTCCTCCAGCCCCAGCATTTT. This rearrangement joins TRBV28 to TRBJ1-5; 9 bases match TRBD1. Germline V CDR1 and CDR2: MDHEN, SYDVKM. The CDR3 has 17 residues. Trimming took 3 bases from V and 7 from J; bases not matched to a gene: 13.

The rearrangement uses TRBV2 and TRBJ1-5; no reliable D call. Deletions cut 1 base from V and 0 bases from J, with 13 bases between. CDR1 is SNHLY, CDR2 FYNNEI, per germline. CDR3 length: 17 amino acids. In nucleotides, the CDR3 is TGTGCCAGCAGTGAAGTAGGGTCACCCATTAGCAATCAGCCCCAGCATTTT. Translated, it gives CASSEVGSPISNQPQHF.

This clonotype has more than one count but fewer than ten. The chain carries TRBV27 and TRBJ1-1; D call uncertain. CDR3 length equals 15 residues. Germline V gene sequence: CDR1 MNHEY, CDR2 SMNVEV (reference sequence). V gave up 7 bases and J gave up 0 bases, with 15 bases separating them. DNA for the CDR3: TGTGCCAGCATTAGATTGACCGGATTGAACACTGAAGCTTTCTTT. It yields the protein CASIRLTGLNTEAFF.

The table lists this clonotype with a few counts. The J gene is TRBJ2-7, the V gene TRBV7-6; 7 positions match TRBD1. With 5 bases clipped from V and 5 bases from J, the junction kept 6 bases outside the gene matches. Germline V gives CDR1 SGHVS, CDR2 FNYEAQ. The CDR3 has 13 residues. CDR3 coding DNA: TGTGCCAGCAGCCCGCCCGACAGGGACGAGCAGTACTTC. Its protein product is CASSPPDRDEQYF.